What follows are 17 T cell receptor beta chains derived from one specimen sequenced in a study of PD-1 blockade in classical Hodgkin lymphoma (dated by TCRdb to between 2020 and 2021). The sample's time point label, in plain terms: cycle 2 day 1 (C2D1) of nivolumab. All trial patients had relapsed after autologous stem cell transplantation, with cohorts A, B and C differing in prior brentuximab vedotin exposure. Libraries were constructed by the immunoSEQ multiplex PCR assay. What TCRdb holds here is the immuneACCESS table cut down to in-frame rearrangements. Part of the clones is not present; checked against another copy, under half of the missing clones reflect an unresolved V gene, and the others are unexplained. The sample yields about 23,000 clones; roughly 80% were counted once. The ten top clones hold around 8% of the sample. This material consisted of peripheral blood mononuclear cells (PBMCs), taken before the second cycle of nivolumab. Receptors were obtained from a human donor with classical Hodgkin lymphoma.

The V gene is TRBV7-9, the J gene TRBJ1-6; D gene ambiguous. The CDR3 has 13 residues. Germline V gives CDR1 SEHNR, CDR2 FQNEAQ (reference sequence). V lost 5 bases and J lost 9, with 11 bases in between. CDR3 protein: CASSLEEGSPLHF. The CDR3 DNA follows: TGTGCCAGCAGCCTAGAGGAGGGTTCACCCCTCCACTTT.

The rearrangement joins TRBV19 to TRBJ1-1, with a weak D call TRBD1 (5 bases). The CDR3 is 13 amino acids. Trimming shortened V by 5 bases and J by 3 bases, and 10 bases separated the two germline ends. Per germline, CDR1 LNHDA and CDR2 SQIVND (reference sequence). Written as DNA, the CDR3 is TGTGCCAGTAGTCAGGGTCGGTACACTGAAGCTTTCTTT. It translates to CASSQGRYTEAFF.

The chain has TRBV7-9 and TRBJ1-2, with TRBD1 identical over 10 bases. Germline CDR1 is SEHNR and CDR2 is FQNEAQ (reference sequence). This CDR3 comprises 14 residues. Germline trimming cut 5 bases from V and 8 bases from J; bases unmatched to any gene: 8. The DNA of the CDR3 is TGTGCCAGCAGCAGACGGGACAGGGGCTGGGGCTACACCTTC. Residues: CASSRRDRGWGYTF.

This chain uses TRBV23-1 with TRBJ1-5; D is ambiguous. TRBV23-1 is known as an ORF, though its function is uncertain. This CDR3 region has 14 residues. Trimming removed 5 bases from V and 4 bases from J, with 12 bases in between. CDR3 sequence: CASSENSPNQPQHF. The CDR3 nucleotides read TGCGCCAGCAGTGAGAACTCCCCAAATCAGCCCCAGCATTTT.

This sequence joins TRBV5-6 and TRBJ2-3, with D unclear. Germline V gene sequence: CDR1 SGHDT, CDR2 YYEEEE. The V end lost 2 bases, the J end lost 3 bases, and 4 bases lay between the germline ends. The CDR3 has 12 residues. This CDR3 is CASSLRTDTQYF. DNA for the CDR3: TGTGCCAGCAGCTTAAGAACAGATACGCAGTATTTT.

This chain joins TRBV5-6 and TRBJ1-2; TRBD1 might be the D (5 bases). The ends were cut back, 0 bases at V and 12 bases at J, with 12 bases in the middle. Germline V lookup: CDR1 SGHDT, CDR2 YYEEEE. This CDR3 is 12 amino acids long. The CDR3 region has the DNA TGTGCCAGCAGCTTGGTGCAGGGAGAGCACACCTTC. This translates into CASSLVQGEHTF.

This rearrangement joins TRBV15 to TRBJ2-3; 8 bases agree with TRBD2. This CDR3 region has 16 residues. The V and J ends lost 6 bases and 2 bases, in that order; junction bases with no gene match: 10. Germline loops: CDR1 LNHNV, CDR2 YYDKDF (reference sequence). The CDR3 bases are TGTGCCACCAGTCCGGGGCTAGCGGGCCACACAGATACGCAGTATTTT. Translation gives CATSPGLAGHTDTQYF.

This chain uses TRBV28 with TRBJ2-2; TRBD1 aligns across 8 bases. Germline V CDR1 and CDR2: MDHEN, SYDVKM. The CDR3 has 15 amino acids. Losses at the gene ends were 5 bases for V and 4 bases for J; bases not matched to a gene: 6. The CDR3, as DNA: TGTGCCAGCAGTCCATGGGACAGGTTCACCGGGGAGCTGTTTTTT. Amino acids: CASSPWDRFTGELFF.

The chain recombines TRBV5-1 with TRBJ2-5; D is ambiguous. Germline CDR1 reads SGHRS; CDR2 reads YFSETQ. Trimming shortened V by 5 bases and J by 5 bases, and 7 bases separated the two germline ends. The CDR3 runs 11 residues. The DNA for the CDR3 is TGCGCCAGCAGGGAAGGGGAGACCCAGTACTTC. This encodes CASREGETQYF.

This clone has a handful of counts. This sequence joins TRBV27 and TRBJ2-4; D is uncertain. With 7 bases removed from V and 3 bases from J, the gap between germline ends came to 19 bases. CDR1 MNHEY and CDR2 SMNVEV come from the germline V gene (reference sequence). This CDR3 contains 16 residues. CDR3: CASTAKGGQSKNIQYF. CDR3 DNA: TGTGCCAGCACCGCCAAGGGCGGTCAAAGCAAAAACATTCAGTACTTC.

The J gene is TRBJ2-2, the V gene TRBV7-9; D is undetermined. This CDR3 is 16 amino acids long. Per the germline V gene, CDR1 is SEHNR and CDR2 is FQNEAQ (reference sequence). CDR3 in DNA: TGTGCTTGCAACCCCGTGGAGCTCGCGAACACCGGGGAGCTGTTTTTT. The encoded protein is CACNPVELANTGELFF.

The chain uses TRBV11-2 and TRBJ2-3, with 12 bases aligning to TRBD2. The germline V gene has CDR1 SGHAT and CDR2 FQNNGV. J lost 4 bases, V lost 1 base, and 3 bases had no gene match. This CDR3 is built from 16 residues. DNA for the CDR3: TGTGCCAGCAGCTTAGCTAGCGGGGGGGCCCCAGATACGCAGTATTTT. Its translation is CASSLASGGAPDTQYF.

The V gene is TRBV6-6, the J gene TRBJ1-2, with 9 nucleotides matching TRBD1. V was pared by 6 bases and J by 8 bases, with 7 bases of the junction left unmatched. CDR3 length: 13 amino acids. Looked up from germline, CDR1 is MNHNY and CDR2 is SVGAGI (reference sequence). The CDR3 spells CASSKDRGRGYTF. As DNA, the CDR3 is TGTGCCAGCAGCAAGGACAGGGGTCGGGGCTACACCTTC.

The V gene is TRBV7-2, the J gene TRBJ2-3, with 7 nucleotides matching TRBD2. This CDR3 has 14 amino acids. Trimming took 7 bases from V and 2 from J; bases not matched to a gene: 6. Per germline, CDR1 SGHTA and CDR2 FQGNSA. CDR3 bases: TGTGCCAGCACAAGCGGGGTGGTCACAGATACGCAGTATTTT. Protein: CASTSGVVTDTQYF.

This clone was observed a handful of times. This chain links TRBV10-3 with TRBJ2-7; 9 bases match TRBD1. CDR1 ENHRY and CDR2 SYGVKD come from the germline V gene. CDR3 length: 14 residues. V lost 7 bases, J lost 6 bases, and 10 bases stayed unmatched. This chain's CDR3 is CAITSGQGFGEQYF. Written as DNA, the CDR3 is TGTGCCATCACCTCGGGACAGGGTTTTGGCGAGCAGTACTTC.

The chain joins TRBV27 to TRBJ1-2, with 7 bases matching TRBD1. Germline V lookup: CDR1 MNHEY, CDR2 SMNVEV (reference sequence). Trimming took 5 bases from V and 1 from J; bases not matched to a gene: 13. The CDR3 runs 17 residues. CDR3 coding DNA: TGTGCCAGCAGTCCCCGACAGGGTAGGGGAATTAACTATGGCTACACCTTC. This sequence encodes CASSPRQGRGINYGYTF.

The genes are TRBV2 and TRBJ1-5; D is possibly TRBD1 (6 bases). Between the trimmed V and J ends, which lost 6 bases and 1 base, there was a span of 10 bases. Germline lookup yields CDR1 SNHLY and CDR2 FYNNEI. The CDR3 extends over 14 amino acids. In DNA, the CDR3 is TGTGCCAGCAGAAACAGGGTGAGCAATCAGCCCCAGCATTTT. This translates into CASRNRVSNQPQHF.